One TCR beta chain is described in this entry. The target antigen is unknown. Using about 220 ng DNA, some 30,000 T cell genomes, the sorted-subset replicate PCRs were run. Here immunoSEQ multiplex PCR was the method, and the copy in TCRdb shows in-frame clones only, minus some. The table lists 550,000 to 800,000 clones, over 65% of them singletons. The record originates from a study of shared clonotypes between healthy human individuals. Study observations and caveats: There were few donors, and this limited the genetic and exposure-history diversity represented. Lower generation probabilities were found for non-shared clonotypes than for those shared by all four donors.

The ends were cut back, 0 bases at V and 4 bases at J, with 12 bases in the middle. This CDR3 is built from 15 residues. In germline, CDR1 is KGHSH, CDR2 LQKENI. This clonotype was sampled from a woman in her 30s in good health. The chain uses TRBV18 and TRBJ1-1, with D hard to call. Sequences were obtained from memory CD4+ T cells sorted from blood. Described subset: CD45RA-negative fraction. DNA for the CDR3: TGTGCCAGCTCACCACCTAACATAAGGAGCACTGAAGCTTTCTTT. Protein product: CASSPPNIRSTEAFF.